This T cell receptor beta chain is from a study of T cell clonality in common variable immunodeficiency. Points from the study as a whole: Common variable immunodeficiency TCR beta sequences reportedly had fewer deletions and N-nucleotide insertions. TCRbeta clonality was increased in CVID versus healthy controls.

V lost 7 bases and J 0 bases, leaving 7 bases between the germline ends. The CDR3 covers 13 residues. CDR1 and CDR2 from the germline V gene are SNHLY and FYNNEI. This clone was seen repeatedly, ten times or more. The target antigen is unknown. The read stops 3 residues short of the end of the CDR3; the missing end is completed from the germline J gene. TCRdb's copy holds only in-frame clones and misses some; the assay was immunoSEQ multiplex PCR. The sample holds over 55,000 clones, and no clone turns up only once. The sequence came from a person between 18 and 75 years old in good health. Specimen: peripheral blood mononuclear cells. The genes are TRBV2 and TRBJ2-1; D not resolved. This CDR3 reads CASTAGSYNEQFF. CDR3 DNA (partial): TGTGCCAGCACGGCAGGCTCCTACAATGAG. The full variable domain, in which reference TRBV2 and TRBJ2-1 provide the parts outside the CDR3, is EPEVTQTPSHQVTQMGQEVILRCVPISNHLYFYWYRQILGQKVEFLVSFYNNEISEKSEIFDDQFSVERPDGSNFTLKIRSTKLEDSAMYFCASTAGSYNEQFFGPGTRLTVL.